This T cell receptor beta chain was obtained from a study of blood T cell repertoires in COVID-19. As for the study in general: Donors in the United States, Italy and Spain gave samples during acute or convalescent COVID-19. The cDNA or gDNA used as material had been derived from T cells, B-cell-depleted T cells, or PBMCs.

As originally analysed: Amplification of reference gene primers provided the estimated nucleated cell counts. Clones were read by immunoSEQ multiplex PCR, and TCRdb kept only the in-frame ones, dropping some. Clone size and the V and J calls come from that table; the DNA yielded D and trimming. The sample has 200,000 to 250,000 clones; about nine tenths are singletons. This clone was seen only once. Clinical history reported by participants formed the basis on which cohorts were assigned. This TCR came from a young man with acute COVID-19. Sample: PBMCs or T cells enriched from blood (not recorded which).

CDR3 in amino acids: CASSVKPGGSGEQYF. The CDR3 DNA follows: TGTGCCAGCAGCGTAAAGCCAGGGGGCTCGGGCGAGCAGTACTTC. This chain joins TRBV9 and TRBJ2-7, with 8 bases identical to TRBD1. The CDR3 has 15 residues. The junction had 9 bases not matched to a gene; V was cut back by 1 base and J by 6 bases. Germline lookup yields CDR1 SGDLS and CDR2 YYNGEE.